This T cell receptor (beta chain) derives from a study of identical twins. Turning to this clonotype: The antigen remains unidentified.

The CDR3 length is 15 residues. Germline CDR1 ENHRY, CDR2 SYGVKD. V shed 2 bases and J shed 5 bases, with 15 bases lying between them. TCRdb reprocessed the 5' RACE reads with MiXCR, giving one entry per CDR3 protein. The sample carries approximately 550,000 distinct CDR3 sequences, 20% to 25% recorded once. Study-wide findings and caveats: Excess sharing by twins proved weaker in beta out-of-frame sequences.

The sample was also linked to a second study, of yellow fever vaccine responses in identical twins.

The chain has TRBV10-3 and TRBJ2-5; TRBD1 is a possible D gene (6 bases). This clonotype was obtained from a young woman in good health. Sequencing input: CD4+ T cells sorted from blood. The CDR3 sequence: CAISEPTTGLETQYF. The DNA for the CDR3 is TGTGCCATCAGTGAGCCTACCACAGGGTTGGAGACCCAGTACTTC.